This is a list of T cell receptor beta chains from one sample in a study of T cells in Graves' hyperthyroidism and ophthalmopathy. TCRdb called the multiplex PCR reads again in MiXCR, with one record for every CDR3 protein. Seen here are approximately 610,000 distinct CDR3 sequences, roughly 14% observed once, and the top ten hold approximately 4.3%. The sequenced sample was blood. The receptors derive from a woman in her thirties or forties with Graves' ophthalmopathy. Both conserved end residues are part of each CDR3. D genes are given only for firm matches. Part of the rows lack a size; the others show once, few, many or a class for expanded clones.

TRBJ2-7 TRBV28 TRBD2 few CASRSVGGAYEQYF TGTGCCAGCAGATCGGTGGGAGGGGCCTACGAGCAGTACTTC
TRBJ2-5 TRBV12-3/TRBV12-4 - many CASKADRRSQETQYF TGTGCCAGCAAGGCGGACCGCCGCAGCCAAGAGACCCAGTACTTC
TRBJ1-2 TRBV27 TRBD1 many CASSPIGQGAEGYTF TGTGCCAGCAGTCCAATTGGACAGGGGGCGGAAGGCTACACCTTC
TRBJ2-7 TRBV30 - many CAWSVQGSEQYF TGTGCCTGGAGTGTACAGGGAAGCGAGCAGTACTTC
TRBJ2-7 TRBV10-3 - many CAISPGITYEQYF TGTGCCATCAGCCCCGGGATTACCTACGAGCAGTACTTC
TRBJ2-1 TRBV20-1 - - CSARDEHEQFF TGCAGTGCTAGAGATGAACATGAGCAGTTCTTC
TRBJ1-2 TRBV19 - many CASSMAGYGSYGYTF TGTGCCAGTAGTATGGCAGGGTACGGGAGCTATGGCTACACCTTC
TRBJ1-1 TRBV6-5 - many CASVWIRENTEAFF TGTGCCAGCGTTTGGATTAGGGAGAACACTGAAGCTTTCTTT
TRBJ1-3 TRBV12-3/TRBV12-4 TRBD1 few CASTFDRANTIYF TGTGCCAGCACCTTTGACAGGGCTAACACCATATATTTT
TRBJ2-7 TRBV7-2 TRBD2 many CASSTQMRGAGYEQYF TGTGCCAGCAGCACCCAAATGCGGGGGGCAGGATACGAGCAGTACTTC
TRBJ1-3 TRBV6-5 - many CASSYGSNSGNTIYF TGTGCCAGCAGTTACGGCTCCAACTCTGGAAACACCATATATTTT
TRBJ1-2 TRBV27 - - CASSVSPGAENGYTF TGTGCCAGCAGTGTCTCTCCAGGGGCGGAGAATGGCTACACCTTC
TRBJ2-7 TRBV11-1 - - CASSLESVDLFSYEQYF TGTGCCAGCAGCTTAGAATCCGTGGACTTGTTCTCCTACGAGCAGTACTTC
TRBJ1-2 TRBV15 - many CATSRDGVGYGYTF TGTGCCACCAGCAGAGACGGCGTAGGCTATGGCTACACCTTC
TRBJ1-1 TRBV20-1 - - CSASSSGERAFF TGCAGTGCTAGTTCCTCAGGGGAGCGAGCTTTCTTT
TRBJ1-1 TRBV6-5 - many CASSLLQGLATEAFF TGTGCCAGCAGTCTTCTTCAGGGGCTAGCCACTGAAGCTTTCTTT
TRBJ2-7 TRBV27 - - CASSWREGDPTQF TGTGCCAGCAGTTGGAGGGAGGGGGATCCCACACAGTTC
TRBJ2-1 TRBV12-3/TRBV12-4 - many CASSLGMEDGGVLNNEQFF TGTGCCAGCAGTTTAGGTATGGAGGACGGCGGGGTCCTGAACAATGAGCAGTTCTTC
TRBJ1-5 TRBV12-3/TRBV12-4 - many CASSLMGRDQPQHF TGTGCCAGCAGTTTAATGGGTCGGGACCAGCCCCAGCATTTT
TRBJ2-5 TRBV24-1 - - CATSDFRHTQETQYF TGTGCCACCAGTGATTTCAGGCACACACAAGAGACCCAGTACTTC
TRBJ1-1 TRBV6-5 - many CASSNRAETEAFF TGTGCCAGCAGTAACCGGGCGGAAACTGAAGCTTTCTTT
TRBJ2-2 TRBV12-3/TRBV12-4 TRBD2 many CASSRTSGFNTGELFF TGTGCCAGCAGCCGGACTAGCGGTTTTAACACCGGGGAGCTGTTTTTT
TRBJ2-2 TRBV6-5 TRBD1 many CASGQGTATGELFF TGTGCCAGCGGACAGGGAACGGCCACCGGGGAGCTGTTTTTT
TRBJ1-1 TRBV28 TRBD1 many CASNSQGVVTEAFF TGTGCCAGCAATTCACAGGGGGTCGTCACTGAAGCTTTCTTT
TRBJ2-7 TRBV5-4 TRBD1 - CASSLAWGPGTEFFFTYEQYF TGTGCCAGCAGCTTGGCTTGGGGTCCCGGGACAGAATTCTTTTTTACCTACGAGCAGTACTTC
TRBJ1-1 TRBV28 - many CASTVTGSDTEAFF TGTGCCAGCACTGTGACAGGATCGGACACTGAAGCTTTCTTT
TRBJ1-5 TRBV12-3/TRBV12-4 - many CASSTQANQPQHF TGTGCCAGCAGTACACAGGCGAATCAGCCCCAGCATTTT
TRBJ2-5 TRBV2 TRBD2 few CASNSLPGLAHQETQYF TGTGCCAGCAACTCCCTCCCGGGACTAGCGCACCAAGAGACCCAGTACTTC
TRBJ1-1 TRBV20-1 - many CSARDNYGEAFF TGCAGTGCTAGAGATAACTACGGTGAAGCTTTCTTT
TRBJ1-2 TRBV12-3/TRBV12-4 - many CASSHFYGYTF TGTGCCAGCAGTCACTTCTATGGCTACACCTTC
TRBJ2-6 TRBV11-2 - - CASSSTWALFSGANVLTF TGTGCCAGCAGCTCCACATGGGCCCTTTTCTCTGGGGCCAACGTCCTGACTTTC
TRBJ2-7 TRBV12-3/TRBV12-4 TRBD1 many CASSLGQGESYEQYF TGTGCCAGCAGTTTGGGACAGGGAGAATCCTACGAGCAGTACTTC
TRBJ2-2 TRBV2 - many CASSWYGGVTGELFF TGTGCCAGCAGTTGGTACGGGGGTGTCACCGGGGAGCTGTTTTTT
TRBJ2-2 TRBV15 - - CTTSRDGPHTGELFF TGTACCACCAGCAGGGACGGCCCCCACACCGGGGAGCTGTTTTTT
TRBJ2-5 TRBV7-8 TRBD1 many CASSNGQGRETQYF TGTGCCAGCAGCAATGGACAGGGTCGAGAGACCCAGTACTTC
TRBJ1-2 TRBV28 TRBD1 - CASSSTGVYTF TGTGCCAGCAGTTCGACAGGGGTCTACACCTTC
TRBJ2-4 TRBV2 - - CASKVEDTIKNIQYF TGTGCCAGCAAAGTGGAGGACACCATCAAAAACATTCAGTACTTC
TRBJ2-7 TRBV27 TRBD1 - CASRYDRGRYEQYF TGTGCCAGCAGATATGACAGGGGGAGGTACGAGCAGTACTTC
TRBJ2-5 TRBV5-1 TRBD2 few CVSSSGFSSGRLRETQYF TGCGTCAGCAGCTCTGGATTCTCTAGCGGGAGGCTGCGGGAGACCCAGTACTTC
TRBJ2-2 TRBV6-5 - many CASSRGSRGTGELFF TGTGCCAGCAGCAGGGGTAGCCGGGGCACCGGGGAGCTGTTTTTT
TRBJ1-5 TRBV24-1 - - CATSVQGVDQPQHF TGTGCCACCAGTGTACAGGGAGTCGATCAGCCCCAGCATTTT
TRBJ2-5 TRBV6-1 - many CASSDYAYEQETQYF TGTGCCAGCAGTGACTACGCTTATGAACAAGAGACCCAGTACTTC
TRBJ2-5 TRBV2 - many CASSGNIRETQYF TGTGCCAGCAGTGGTAACATCCGAGAGACCCAGTACTTC
TRBJ2-7 TRBV15 - - CATSDRRGSGYEQYF TGTGCCACCAGCGATAGAAGGGGGAGTGGTTACGAGCAGTACTTC